Following are 31 T cell receptor beta chains from one sample sequenced in a study of molecular identifiers for immune sequencing clone quantification. TCRdb analysed the PCR reads with MiXCR anew, one entry per CDR3 protein. The sample includes more than 450,000 distinct CDR3 sequences, 20% to 25% of them seen just once. Sequencing used naive CD8+ T cells from blood, with Jurkat cell RNA spiked in. Noted subset: FACS-sorted CD8+CD4-CCR7+CD45RA+ naive T cells. The source is a human donor in good health. Some libraries in this study had Jurkat cell RNA spiked in.

This clonotype was seen repeatedly, ten times or more. The rearrangement links TRBV29-1 to TRBJ1-1; 7 nucleotides match TRBD1. Germline CDR1 is SQVTM and CDR2 is ANQGSEA. There are 12 residues in the CDR3. After removal of 5 bases from V and 5 bases from J, the junction contained 5 bases not matched to a gene. CDR3 amino acids: CSVPTGSTEAFF. Written as DNA, the CDR3 is TGCAGCGTTCCGACAGGGAGTACTGAAGCTTTCTTT.

This clonotype occurred a few times. This chain links TRBV11-3 with TRBJ2-1; possible D gene TRBD2, 5 bases. Germline assignment: CDR1 SGHNT and CDR2 YENEEA. CDR3 size: 13 residues. Trimming removed 3 bases at V and 9 bases at J, with 12 bases between. CDR3 amino acids: CASSLGEVTEQFF. CDR3 bases: TGTGCCAGCAGCTTGGGAGAGGTTACTGAGCAGTTCTTC.

The J gene is TRBJ2-3, the V gene TRBV15, with 7 nucleotides matching TRBD1. Germline CDR1 is LNHNV and CDR2 is YYDKDF (reference sequence). This CDR3 is 16 amino acids long. V was clipped by 0 bases and J by 4 bases; unmatched bases: 7. The CDR3 protein is CATSRDRYRGADTQYF. The CDR3 coding sequence is TGTGCCACCAGCAGAGATCGTTACAGGGGTGCAGATACGCAGTATTTT.

This clonotype has a handful of counts. The rearrangement uses TRBV20-1 and TRBJ1-5; D is undetermined. The germline gives CDR1 DFQATT, CDR2 SNEGSKA (reference sequence). The CDR3 contains 15 residues. V was trimmed by 1 base and J by 0 bases, leaving 10 bases between them. The CDR3 spells CSARGSGYSNQPQHF. The CDR3 region has the DNA TGCAGTGCTAGAGGGTCAGGATATAGCAATCAGCCCCAGCATTTT.

A word on this clonotype: One base away lies a much larger clone, so this may be a sequencing read error. The CDR3 carries no conserved terminal phenylalanine or tryptophan, so it likely arises from a read error. The chain is built from TRBV29-1 and TRBJ2-7; D may be TRBD1 or TRBD2 (5 bases each). Trimming removed 5 bases at V and 1 base at J, with 18 bases between. Per germline, CDR1 SQVTM and CDR2 ANQGSEA. The CDR3 is 15 residues long. CDR3 sequence reads: CSVCEGTLGSYEQYL. The CDR3 DNA follows: TGCAGCGTTTGCGAAGGGACCCTCGGATCCTACGAGCAGTACCTC.

The gene calls are TRBV7-3 and TRBJ2-5; D call uncertain. V was trimmed by 4 bases and J by 4 bases, leaving 16 bases between them. The CDR3 extends over 15 amino acids. Germline V lookup: CDR1 SGHTA, CDR2 FQGTGA. The CDR3 spells CASSSSGLVGETQYF. As DNA, the CDR3 is TGTGCCAGCAGCTCCTCCGGCCTAGTAGGAGAGACCCAGTACTTC.

This clonotype was seen repeatedly, ten times or more. The gene calls are TRBV12-3 or TRBV12-4 and TRBJ2-5; 11 nucleotides align to TRBD2. With V trimmed by 4 bases and J by 4 bases, 5 bases remained unmatched. The CDR3 covers 15 residues. The CDR3 region is CASSSGTSGPETQYF. As DNA, the CDR3 is TGTGCCAGCAGTTCAGGGACTAGCGGCCCAGAGACCCAGTACTTC.

This clonotype was counted only a few times. The chain combines TRBV7-2 with TRBJ2-7; D gene uncertain. Germline values: CDR1 SGHTA, CDR2 FQGNSA. V was pared by 2 bases and J by 4 bases, with 12 bases between. The CDR3 has 14 amino acids. The CDR3 region has the DNA TGTGCCAGCAGCTTAATGGGCAGATCGTACGAGCAGTACTTC. It codes for CASSLMGRSYEQYF.

There are many counts of this clonotype. The gene calls are TRBV28 and TRBJ2-7, with TRBD2 identical over 7 bases. The CDR3 is 14 residues long. V shed 3 bases and J 3 bases; nucleotides not matched to a gene: 5. Germline CDR1 MDHEN, CDR2 SYDVKM. CDR3 DNA sequence: TGTGCCAGCAGTTTCCCGGGACTACACTACGAGCAGTACTTC. Amino acid sequence: CASSFPGLHYEQYF.

Only one count was recorded for this clonotype. The chain has TRBV7-6 and TRBJ2-5; D remains ambiguous. CDR1 and CDR2 from the germline V gene are SGHVS and FNYEAQ. V gave up 8 bases and J gave up 5 bases, with 15 bases separating them. The CDR3 consists of 13 residues. The CDR3 bases are TGTGCCAGCGGCCTCAGTCTCGGGGAGACCCAGTACTTC. It translates to CASGLSLGETQYF.

This clonotype was seen a few times. This chain joins TRBV6-5 and TRBJ1-2; 7 bases are shared with TRBD1. The V gene's germline CDR1 is MNHEY and CDR2 SVGAGI. Trimming took 2 bases from V and 2 from J; bases not matched to a gene: 2. The CDR3 is 14 residues long. This CDR3 reads CASSYAGGNYGYTF. DNA for the CDR3: TGTGCCAGCAGTTACGCAGGGGGGAACTATGGCTACACCTTC.

In its sample, this clonotype was seen a few times. The V gene is TRBV9, the J gene TRBJ2-1, with TRBD1 identical over 12 bases. The germline V gene encodes CDR1 SGDLS and CDR2 YYNGEE. The CDR3 length is 15 residues. V trimming: 4 bases; J trimming: 8 bases; junction bases outside the gene matches: 7. The CDR3, as DNA: TGTGCCAGCAGCCCCGGGACAGGGGGCGGGGATGAGCAGTTCTTC. It encodes CASSPGTGGGDEQFF. Variable domain in full (rest from reference TRBV9 and TRBJ2-1): DSGVTQTPKHLITATGQRVTLRCSPRSGDLSVYWYQQSLDQGLQFLIQYYNGEERAKGNILERFSAQQFPDLHSELNLSSLELGDSALYFCASSPGTGGGDEQFFGPGTRLTVL.

This clonotype appeared a few times. The chain is built from TRBV24-1 and TRBJ2-1; unclear D gene. The CDR3 is 14 amino acids. CDR1 and CDR2 from the germline V gene are KGHDR and SFDVKD. Trimming took off 8 bases at V and 2 bases at J, with 12 bases between the two ends. Here the CDR3 DNA reads TGTGCCACCATGAACGGTGATACCTACAATGAGCAGTTCTTC. This translates into CATMNGDTYNEQFF.

This clonotype was counted many times. The chain couples TRBV28 to TRBJ1-5, with D possibly TRBD1 on 5 matching bases. Looked up from germline, CDR1 is MDHEN and CDR2 is SYDVKM. This CDR3 is built from 13 residues. Trimming took off 3 bases at V and 5 bases at J, with 8 bases between the two ends. The CDR3 DNA reads as TGTGCCAGCAGTTTGAGGGGCTATCAGCCCCAGCATTTT. Translating gives CASSLRGYQPQHF.

This clonotype was counted many times. The chain has TRBV6-6 and TRBJ1-2, with D maybe TRBD1 (5 bases). Germline values: CDR1 MNHNY, CDR2 SVGAGI (reference sequence). There are 13 residues in the CDR3. Trimming pared 5 bases from V and 2 bases from J, leaving 9 bases between. The CDR3 is CASSPPGNYGYTF. CDR3 nucleotide sequence: TGTGCCAGCAGTCCCCCAGGGAACTATGGCTACACCTTC.

Note on this clonotype: Germline is not matched at one junction end, which may reflect a read error. CDR3 nucleotide sequence: TGTGCCAGCAGCTTGGGGGACAGGGTTTCTGGGGACGGCCCGGGGGAGCAGTACTTC. Encoded protein: CASSLGDRVSGDGPGEQYF. The chain has TRBV5-3 and TRBJ2-7, with TRBD1 identical over 9 bases. TRBV5-3 carries the ORF label, with uncertain function. CDR3 size: 19 residues.

The chain recombines TRBV19 with TRBJ1-2; 9 nucleotides align to TRBD1. This CDR3 has 12 amino acids. V dropped 8 bases and J dropped 8; count of bases not matched to a gene: 6. CDR1 is LNHDA, CDR2 SQIVND, per germline (reference sequence). The CDR3 protein is CASQQGAEGYTF. Written as DNA, the CDR3 is TGTGCCAGTCAACAGGGGGCGGAGGGCTACACCTTC.

The rearrangement uses TRBV23-1 and TRBJ2-1; D unclear. TRBV23-1 is placed among ORFs of uncertain function. Deletions cut 6 bases from V and 4 bases from J, with 16 bases between. The CDR3 runs 15 residues. The CDR3 is CASSHNRSRYNEQFF. The CDR3 bases are TGCGCCAGCAGCCACAATCGGAGTAGATACAATGAGCAGTTCTTC.

This clonotype was observed a few times. The chain joins TRBV19 to TRBJ2-1, with D hard to call. V was shortened by 4 bases and J by 7 bases, with 8 bases between the two germline ends. The CDR3 loop spans 12 amino acids. Germline V lookup: CDR1 LNHDA, CDR2 SQIVND (reference sequence). DNA for the CDR3: TGTGCCAGTAGTACCTCTTTTAATGAGCAGTTCTTC. Its protein product is CASSTSFNEQFF. The variable domain in full, completed from reference TRBV19 and TRBJ2-1, reads DGGITQSPKYLFRKEGQNVTLSCEQNLNHDAMYWYRQDPGQGLRLIYYSQIVNDFQKGDIAEGYSVSREKKESFPLTVTSAQKNPTAFYLCASSTSFNEQFFGPGTRLTVL.

Comment on this clonotype: Just one base apart from a much larger clone, this may be a read error. J is TRBJ1-5 and V is TRBV12-3 or TRBV12-4; D not resolved. V was pared by 7 bases and J by 4 bases, with 20 bases between. This CDR3 has 16 amino acids. This CDR3 is CASNPPGAGFNQPQHF. The CDR3 DNA is TGTGCCAGCAATCCGCCTGGAGCGGGCTTTAATCAGCCCCAGCATTTT.

This clonotype was detected only a few times. CDR3 sequence: CASSFGQLYGYTF. CDR3 coding DNA: TGTGCCAGCAGCTTCGGACAGCTCTATGGCTACACCTTC. The chain joins TRBV3-1 to TRBJ1-2, with D maybe TRBD1 (6 bases). The V end was cut by 5 bases, the J end by 4 bases, with 11 bases between. Germline V gives CDR1 LGHDT, CDR2 YNNKEL (reference sequence). The CDR3 has 13 residues.

This clonotype was found many times. The chain couples TRBV12-3 or TRBV12-4 to TRBJ1-5; no reliable D call. The CDR3 runs to 14 residues. Trimming pared 3 bases from V and 3 bases from J, leaving 9 bases between. The CDR3 DNA follows: TGTGCCAGCAGTTTCGAAGGGTTCAATCAGCCCCAGCATTTT. Translated, it gives CASSFEGFNQPQHF.

This clonotype was detected ten times or more. The chain uses TRBV12-3 or TRBV12-4 and TRBJ2-5, with TRBD2 identical over 10 bases. V lost 4 bases to trimming and J lost 3 bases; unmatched junction nucleotides: 14. This CDR3 contains 18 residues. The CDR3 here is CASSYLPPAGGPKETQYF. The DNA for the CDR3 is TGTGCCAGCAGTTACCTCCCCCCAGCGGGAGGGCCAAAAGAGACCCAGTACTTC.

V is TRBV3-1 and J is TRBJ1-4, with D possibly TRBD1 on 5 matching bases. The CDR3 contains 16 residues. CDR1 is LGHDT and CDR2 is YNNKEL in the germline V gene (reference sequence). The V and J ends lost 1 base and 0 bases respectively, with 9 bases between them. The CDR3 region has the DNA TGTGCCAGCAGCCAAGGGGGCGGAGCAACTAATGAAAAACTGTTTTTT. Residues: CASSQGGGATNEKLFF.

This clonotype came up a few times. The rearrangement links TRBV30 to TRBJ1-2; D call uncertain. V was trimmed by 0 bases and J by 6 bases, leaving 23 bases between them. Germline CDR1 and CDR2: GTSNPN and SVGIG (reference sequence). The CDR3 spans 17 residues. The CDR3 loop is CAWSVTGGQESDNGYTF. As DNA, the CDR3 is TGTGCCTGGAGTGTAACGGGAGGGCAGGAGTCTGACAATGGCTACACCTTC.

This clonotype came up a few times. CDR3 protein: CASSLLGGGKSSYEQYF. The CDR3 DNA reads TGTGCCAGCAGCCTCCTGGGGGGGGGCAAAAGCTCCTACGAGCAGTACTTC. This chain links TRBV7-9 with TRBJ2-7, with a weak D call TRBD2 (7 bases). Trimming took 5 bases from V and 0 from J, leaving 20 bases between them. The CDR3 has 17 residues. CDR1 SEHNR and CDR2 FQNEAQ come from the germline V gene (reference sequence).

V gene TRBV7-9 combines with J gene TRBJ2-1; D possibly matches TRBD1 or TRBD2 (6 bases each). Germline V lookup: CDR1 SEHNR, CDR2 FQNEAQ (reference sequence). V gave up 4 bases and J gave up 9 bases, with 13 bases separating them. The CDR3 runs to 13 residues. CDR3 region: CASSYGGAVEQFF. CDR3 DNA sequence: TGTGCCAGCAGCTACGGGGGCGCGGTTGAGCAGTTCTTC.

Ten or more counts support this clonotype. The chain combines TRBV7-2 with TRBJ2-1, with TRBD1 identical over 7 bases. The CDR3 totals 12 residues. Per germline, CDR1 SGHTA and CDR2 FQGNSA. V was clipped by 5 bases and J by 15 bases; unmatched bases: 10. The CDR3 DNA sequence: TGTGCCAGCAGCCCACAGGACAGGCTGGGGTTCTTC. Translated: CASSPQDRLGFF.

The chain is built from TRBV13 and TRBJ2-7; TRBD1 agrees at 8 bases. Trimming cost V 3 bases and J 4 bases; bases outside gene matches: 5. Germline-derived CDR1 and CDR2 are PRHDT and FYEKMQ (reference sequence). The CDR3 is 14 residues long. This CDR3 reads CASSFSGQGYEQYF. CDR3 DNA sequence: TGTGCCAGCAGCTTCTCCGGACAGGGTTACGAGCAGTACTTC.

V gene TRBV28 combines with J gene TRBJ1-1; D uncertain. Germline V gene data show CDR1 as MDHEN and CDR2 as SYDVKM. The CDR3 loop spans 14 amino acids. V was trimmed by 1 base and J by 1 base, leaving 7 bases between them. CDR3 protein: CASSLYPQNTEAFF. The CDR3 DNA is TGTGCCAGCAGTTTATACCCACAGAACACTGAAGCTTTCTTT. Combining the CDR3 with reference TRBV28 and TRBJ1-1 gives the whole variable domain DVKVTQSSRYLVKRTGEKVFLECVQDMDHENMFWYRQDPGLGLRLIYFSYDVKMKEKGDIPEGYSVSREKKERFSLILESASTNQTSMYLCASSLYPQNTEAFFGQGTRLTVV.

This sequence joins TRBV6-2 or TRBV6-3 and TRBJ2-3, with D possibly TRBD1 on 6 matching bases. Germline CDR1 MNHEY, CDR2 SVGEGT. CDR3 length equals 16 residues. The germline V and J ends were trimmed by 2 bases and 2 bases, with 14 bases remaining between them. The CDR3 sequence: CASSYPDSQLTDTQYF. Written as DNA, the CDR3 is TGTGCCAGCAGTTACCCGGACAGCCAACTCACAGATACGCAGTATTTT.